Shown below are 28 T cell receptor beta chains from a single sample sequenced in a study of graft-versus-host responses after intestinal transplantation. Some clones are missing from TCRdb's copy, which holds only in-frame ones; the method was immunoSEQ multiplex PCR. The repertoire holds some 27,000 clones, more than 85% seen once, with around 0.53% in the top ten. The sequencing used PBMCs, collected 18 days after transplant. These receptor sequences come from a human patient who received an intestinal transplant, so some T cells may come from the graft donor.

V and J are TRBV5-8 and TRBJ2-7; D not certain. The CDR3 totals 16 residues. Trimming removed 4 bases from V and 2 bases from J, with 19 bases in between. CDR1 SGHTS and CDR2 YDEGEE come from the germline V gene. The CDR3 here is CASSLILRHETYEQYF. In DNA, the CDR3 is TGTGCCAGCAGCCTGATCTTACGACACGAAACCTACGAGCAGTACTTC.

The chain has TRBV6-5 and TRBJ2-7; no reliable D call. The CDR3 is 16 amino acids. Deletions cut 2 bases from V and 5 bases from J, with 19 bases between. CDR1 and CDR2 from the germline V gene are MNHEY and SVGAGI. CDR3: CASSYLSVAPFNEQYF. The CDR3 DNA is TGTGCCAGCAGTTACCTATCGGTCGCCCCCTTCAACGAGCAGTACTTC.

The rearrangement links TRBV27 to TRBJ2-1, with TRBD1 matching 9 bases. This CDR3 comprises 14 residues. J gave up 3 bases and V 6 bases, and 3 bases lay outside the gene matches. Germline CDR1 is MNHEY and CDR2 is SMNVEV (reference sequence). CDR3 sequence (DNA): TGTGCCAGCAGGAGACAGGGGGACTACAATGAGCAGTTCTTC. Residues: CASRRQGDYNEQFF.

This sequence joins TRBV14 and TRBJ2-5; D tentatively fits TRBD1 or TRBD2 (6 bases each). V shed 0 bases and J shed 2 bases, with 16 bases lying between them. Germline V lookup: CDR1 SGHDN, CDR2 FVKESK. This CDR3 spans 17 amino acids. In DNA, the CDR3 is TGTGCCAGCAGCCAAGAGATGGGGGCGGGATATCAAGAGACCCAGTACTTC. Its protein product is CASSQEMGAGYQETQYF.

The CDR3, as DNA: TGTGCCAGCAGCCCTGACCCGGGACAGAGGTTCACTGAAGCTTTCTTT. Translation gives CASSPDPGQRFTEAFF. V usage is TRBV28 and J usage is TRBJ1-1, with 7 nucleotides matching TRBD1. Germline V gives CDR1 MDHEN, CDR2 SYDVKM. This CDR3 has 16 amino acids. V lost 6 bases to trimming and J lost 4 bases; unmatched junction nucleotides: 14.

Written as DNA, the CDR3 is TGCGCCAGCAGCCCGACTAGCGGTTCTAGCACAGATACGCAGTATTTT. Protein: CASSPTSGSSTDTQYF. The V and J genes are TRBV4-1 and TRBJ2-3; 9 bases match TRBD2. This CDR3 region has 16 residues. V lost 4 bases and J lost 0; bases outside the gene matches: 5. Germline V gene sequence: CDR1 MGHRA, CDR2 YSYEKL.

V is TRBV5-1 and J is TRBJ2-2; D may correspond to TRBD1 or TRBD2 (6 bases each). The germline V and J ends were trimmed by 5 bases and 6 bases, with 17 bases remaining between them. The germline gives CDR1 SGHRS, CDR2 YFSETQ. There are 15 residues in the CDR3. Here the CDR3 DNA reads TGCGCCAGCAGTCCTCGGTGGGGGGCGGCCGGGGAGCTGTTTTTT. Translation: CASSPRWGAAGELFF.

This chain joins TRBV29-1 and TRBJ2-7; D uncertain. This CDR3 has 12 amino acids. Looked up from germline, CDR1 is SQVTM and CDR2 is ANQGSEA. Trimming stripped 7 bases from V and 5 bases from J, with 15 bases between. CDR3 nucleotide sequence: TGCAGCGCTTTTCTTGAGGACGACGAGCAGTACTTC. Translation gives CSAFLEDDEQYF.

The chain carries TRBV11-3 and TRBJ2-7, with no clear D. Germline CDR1 and CDR2: SGHNT and YENEEA. Trimming removed 1 base from V and 3 bases from J, with 4 bases in between. The CDR3 sequence is 12 residues long. The CDR3 region is CASSLGSYEQYF. CDR3 nucleotide sequence: TGTGCCAGCAGCTTAGGAAGCTACGAGCAGTACTTC.

J is TRBJ2-3 and V is TRBV7-3; 9 positions agree with TRBD2. V was clipped by 2 bases and J by 0 bases; unmatched bases: 6. The CDR3 spans 17 residues. Germline CDR1 and CDR2: SGHTA and FQGTGA. For the CDR3, the DNA is TGTGCCAGCAGCTTAGACGGACTAGCGTCTAGCACAGATACGCAGTATTTT. Its protein is CASSLDGLASSTDTQYF.

The sample holds one count of this clone. The V gene is TRBV7-2, the J gene TRBJ2-2; D is perhaps TRBD1 or TRBD2 (5 bases each). V shed 6 bases and J shed 2 bases, with 16 bases lying between them. The CDR3 runs 16 residues. Germline loops: CDR1 SGHTA, CDR2 FQGNSA. CDR3: CASRPRQRSNTGELFF. CDR3 DNA: TGTGCCAGCAGGCCCCGACAGCGGAGTAACACCGGGGAGCTGTTTTTT.

CDR3 residues: CSGSGQGVNEQYF. CDR3 DNA: TGCAGCGGATCAGGACAGGGGGTCAACGAGCAGTACTTC. The gene calls are TRBV29-1 and TRBJ2-7, with TRBD1 matching 10 bases. CDR3 length: 13 amino acids. The V gene's germline CDR1 is SQVTM and CDR2 ANQGSEA. V lost 7 bases and J lost 5; bases outside the gene matches: 8.

The V and J genes are TRBV4-1 and TRBJ1-3; no reliable D call. V was trimmed by 3 bases and J by 1 base, leaving 13 bases between them. The CDR3 spans 16 residues. Per the germline V gene, CDR1 is MGHRA and CDR2 is YSYEKL. The CDR3 spells CASSQLSLRSGNTIYF. CDR3 DNA sequence: TGCGCCAGCAGCCAGTTGTCTCTGCGGTCTGGAAACACCATATATTTT.

This chain connects TRBV2 to TRBJ2-7; D may be TRBD2 (5 bases). Germline lookup yields CDR1 SNHLY and CDR2 FYNNEI. This CDR3 is built from 11 residues. Trimming removed 8 bases at V and 3 bases at J, with 8 bases between. The CDR3 reads CASEEDYEQYF. The CDR3 coding sequence is TGTGCCAGCGAGGAGGACTACGAGCAGTACTTC.

The chain joins TRBV6-1 to TRBJ2-7; no reliable D call. CDR3 length equals 14 residues. The V end lost 2 bases, the J end lost 5 bases, and 13 bases lay between the germline ends. Germline CDR1 MNHNS, CDR2 SASEGT. The CDR3: CASSEWGVWNEQYF. The CDR3 nucleotides are TGTGCCAGCAGTGAATGGGGTGTATGGAACGAGCAGTACTTC.

This chain uses TRBV6-1 with TRBJ2-1, with D unclear. The CDR3 is 13 residues long. Looked up from germline, CDR1 is MNHNS and CDR2 is SASEGT. V lost 2 bases and J 5 bases, leaving 7 bases between the germline ends. The DNA of the CDR3 is TGTGCCAGCAGTGAAAAGGGCCACAATGAGCAGTTCTTC. Translated, it gives CASSEKGHNEQFF.

The J gene is TRBJ1-1, the V gene TRBV11-1; D is possibly TRBD1 (5 bases). The germline CDR1 and CDR2 sequences are SGHAT and FQDESV (reference sequence). The CDR3 has 16 amino acids. The V and J ends lost 3 bases and 0 bases respectively, with 14 bases between them. CDR3 DNA: TGTGCCAGCAGCTTCTCAGGGTATATCCTGAACACTGAAGCTTTCTTT. It encodes CASSFSGYILNTEAFF.

J is TRBJ1-2 and V is TRBV7-8; tentative D call: TRBD1 (6 bases). Trimming took 5 bases from V and 4 from J, leaving 11 bases between them. The CDR3 loop spans 13 amino acids. Germline values: CDR1 SGHVS, CDR2 FQNEAQ. In nucleotides, the CDR3 is TGTGCCAGCAGCCCTGACAGGAGCTATGGCTACACCTTC. Amino acid sequence: CASSPDRSYGYTF.

The chain uses TRBV2 and TRBJ2-1; D is undetermined. The CDR3 is made up of 13 amino acids. V dropped 6 bases and J dropped 6 bases, with 12 bases sitting between them. Germline assignment: CDR1 SNHLY and CDR2 FYNNEI. The CDR3 loop is CASSGPNGNEQFF. The CDR3 region has the DNA TGTGCCAGCAGCGGTCCAAATGGCAATGAGCAGTTCTTC.

The chain recombines TRBV4-1 with TRBJ2-5, with 7 bases lining up with TRBD1. The CDR3 sequence is 17 residues long. Germline-derived CDR1 and CDR2 are MGHRA and YSYEKL. The trim removed 1 base at V and 9 bases at J, leaving 17 bases unmatched. In DNA, the CDR3 is TGCGCCAGCAGCCAAGCTTTAAACCGACAGGGTACGGTGGCCCAGTACTTC. Translation gives CASSQALNRQGTVAQYF.

The J gene is TRBJ2-3, the V gene TRBV25-1; D gene unclear. The CDR3 runs to 12 residues. The germline CDR1 and CDR2 sequences are MGHDK and SYGVNS. V lost 3 bases and J 6 bases, leaving 7 bases between the germline ends. CDR3 coding DNA: TGTGCCAGCAGTGATCTGGGGGATACGCAGTATTTT. Translating gives CASSDLGDTQYF.

This clone was detected once. The rearrangement joins TRBV5-1 to TRBJ2-3, with TRBD1 matching 9 bases. V lost 3 bases to trimming and J lost 2 bases; unmatched junction nucleotides: 7. Germline lookup yields CDR1 SGHRS and CDR2 YFSETQ. The CDR3 sequence is 16 residues long. The CDR3 loop reads CASSYLGQGNTDTQYF. For the CDR3, the DNA is TGCGCCAGCAGCTACCTGGGACAGGGTAACACAGATACGCAGTATTTT.

The J gene is TRBJ1-6, the V gene TRBV9, with D perhaps matching TRBD1 (5 bases). Germline values: CDR1 SGDLS, CDR2 YYNGEE. The CDR3 is 16 amino acids. Trimming cost V 0 bases and J 7 bases, with 14 bases left between them. CDR3 DNA sequence: TGTGCCAGCAGCGTAGGCCTCCAGGGAGACAATTCACCCCTCCACTTT. Encoded protein: CASSVGLQGDNSPLHF.

The V and J genes are TRBV7-9 and TRBJ2-1; no definite D call. Per the germline V gene, CDR1 is SEHNR and CDR2 is FQNEAQ (reference sequence). V lost 5 bases and J lost 8, with 19 bases in between. The CDR3 consists of 15 residues. CDR3 region: CASSVTSGQGYEQFF. The DNA for the CDR3 is TGTGCCAGCAGCGTTACGTCGGGCCAAGGATATGAGCAGTTCTTC.

V usage is TRBV5-6 and J usage is TRBJ2-3; D call uncertain. The V end was cut by 0 bases, the J end by 6 bases, with 5 bases between. The V gene's germline CDR1 is SGHDT and CDR2 YYEEEE. The CDR3 runs 12 residues. For the CDR3, the DNA is TGTGCCAGCAGCTTGGATCTGGATACGCAGTATTTT. Translated: CASSLDLDTQYF.

This chain links TRBV5-8 with TRBJ2-7; D uncertain. This CDR3 contains 14 residues. The V and J ends lost 4 bases and 1 base respectively, with 12 bases between them. Germline CDR1 and CDR2: SGHTS and YDEGEE. The CDR3 reads CASSVVQHSYEQYF. Written as DNA, the CDR3 is TGTGCCAGCAGCGTCGTCCAGCATTCCTACGAGCAGTACTTC.

This sequence joins TRBV5-1 and TRBJ2-3; D may be TRBD2 (5 bases). The V gene lost 3 bases and the J gene lost 6 bases, with 17 bases spanning the gap. The CDR3 has 15 residues. Germline assignment: CDR1 SGHRS and CDR2 YFSETQ. The CDR3 DNA sequence: TGCGCCAGCAGCTATGAGGGCCTTTCTCCTGATACGCAGTATTTT. Its translation: CASSYEGLSPDTQYF.

The chain recombines TRBV4-1 with TRBJ2-1, with 11 positions matching TRBD1. V dropped 2 bases and J dropped 6; count of bases not matched to a gene: 3. The CDR3 length is 15 residues. Per the germline V gene, CDR1 is MGHRA and CDR2 is YSYEKL. CDR3 region: CASSQPGQGVNEQFF. The CDR3, as DNA: TGCGCCAGCAGCCAACCGGGACAGGGGGTCAATGAGCAGTTCTTC.